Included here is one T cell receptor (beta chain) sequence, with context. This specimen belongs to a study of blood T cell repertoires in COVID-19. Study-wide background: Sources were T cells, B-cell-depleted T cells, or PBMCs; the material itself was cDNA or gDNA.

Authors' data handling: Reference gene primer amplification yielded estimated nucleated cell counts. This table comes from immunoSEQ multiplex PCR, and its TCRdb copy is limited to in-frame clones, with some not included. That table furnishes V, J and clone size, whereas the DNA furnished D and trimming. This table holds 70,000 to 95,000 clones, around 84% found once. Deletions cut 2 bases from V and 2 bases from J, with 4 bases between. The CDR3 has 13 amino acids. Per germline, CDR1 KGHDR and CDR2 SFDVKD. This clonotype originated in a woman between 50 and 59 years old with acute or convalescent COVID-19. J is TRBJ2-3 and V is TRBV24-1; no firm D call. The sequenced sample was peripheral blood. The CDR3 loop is CATSDSVTDTQYF. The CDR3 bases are TGTGCCACCAGTGATTCCGTCACAGATACGCAGTATTTT.